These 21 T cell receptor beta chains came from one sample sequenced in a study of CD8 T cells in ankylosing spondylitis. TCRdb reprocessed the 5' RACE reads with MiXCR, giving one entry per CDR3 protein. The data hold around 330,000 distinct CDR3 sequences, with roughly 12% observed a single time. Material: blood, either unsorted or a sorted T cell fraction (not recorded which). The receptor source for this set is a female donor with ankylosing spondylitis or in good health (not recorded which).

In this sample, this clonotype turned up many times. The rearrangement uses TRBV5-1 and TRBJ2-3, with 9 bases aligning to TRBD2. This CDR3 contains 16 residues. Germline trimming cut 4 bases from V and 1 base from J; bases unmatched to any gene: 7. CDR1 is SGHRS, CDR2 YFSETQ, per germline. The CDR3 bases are TGCGCCAGCAGCGAAGATGCTAGCGGGGGCACAGATACGCAGTATTTT. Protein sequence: CASSEDASGGTDTQYF.

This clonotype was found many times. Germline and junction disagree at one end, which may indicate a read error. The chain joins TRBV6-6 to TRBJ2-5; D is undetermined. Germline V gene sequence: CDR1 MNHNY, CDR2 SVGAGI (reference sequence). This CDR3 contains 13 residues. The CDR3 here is CASSDSLEETQYF. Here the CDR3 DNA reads TGTGCCAGCAGTGACTCCCTGGAAGAGACCCAGTACTTC.

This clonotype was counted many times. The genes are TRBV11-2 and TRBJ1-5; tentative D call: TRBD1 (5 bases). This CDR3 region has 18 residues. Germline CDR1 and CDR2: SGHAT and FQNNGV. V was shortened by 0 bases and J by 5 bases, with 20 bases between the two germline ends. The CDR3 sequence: CASSLEIQGIGLDQPQHF. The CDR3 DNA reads TGTGCCAGCAGCTTAGAGATTCAGGGAATAGGCCTTGATCAGCCCCAGCATTTT.

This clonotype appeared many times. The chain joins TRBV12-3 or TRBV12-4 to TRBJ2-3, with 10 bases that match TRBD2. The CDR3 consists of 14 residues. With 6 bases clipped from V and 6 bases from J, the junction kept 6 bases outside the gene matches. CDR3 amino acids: CASRKRGGLDTQYF. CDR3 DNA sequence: TGTGCCAGCAGAAAGCGGGGGGGCCTGGATACGCAGTATTTT.

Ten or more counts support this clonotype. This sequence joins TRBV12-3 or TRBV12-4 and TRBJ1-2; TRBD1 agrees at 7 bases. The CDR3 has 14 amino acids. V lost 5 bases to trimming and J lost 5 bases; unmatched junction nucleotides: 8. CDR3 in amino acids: CASSLQGVLYGYTF. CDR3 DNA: TGTGCCAGCAGTCTCCAGGGGGTTTTATATGGCTACACCTTC.

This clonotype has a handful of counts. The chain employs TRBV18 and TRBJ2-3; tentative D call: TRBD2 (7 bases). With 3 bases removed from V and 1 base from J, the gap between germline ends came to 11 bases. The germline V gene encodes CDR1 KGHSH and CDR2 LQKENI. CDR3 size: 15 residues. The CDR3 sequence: CASSPGGAGTDTQYF. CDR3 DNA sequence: TGTGCCAGCTCACCTGGGGGGGCAGGCACAGATACGCAGTATTTT.

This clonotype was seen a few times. In DNA form, the CDR3 reads TGCAGTGCTAGACCCGGGATACCGCGGTATGGCTACACCTTC. It specifies CSARPGIPRYGYTF. This chain connects TRBV20-1 to TRBJ1-2; D unclear. This CDR3 has 14 residues. Germline loops: CDR1 DFQATT, CDR2 SNEGSKA (reference sequence). V lost 2 bases to trimming and J lost 5 bases, with 15 bases between them.

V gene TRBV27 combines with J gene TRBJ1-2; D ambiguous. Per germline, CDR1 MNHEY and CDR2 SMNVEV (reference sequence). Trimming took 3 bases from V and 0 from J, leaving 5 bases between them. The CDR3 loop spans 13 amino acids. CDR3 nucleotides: TGTGCCAGCAGTTTCGCAGCTAACTATGGCTACACCTTC. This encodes CASSFAANYGYTF.

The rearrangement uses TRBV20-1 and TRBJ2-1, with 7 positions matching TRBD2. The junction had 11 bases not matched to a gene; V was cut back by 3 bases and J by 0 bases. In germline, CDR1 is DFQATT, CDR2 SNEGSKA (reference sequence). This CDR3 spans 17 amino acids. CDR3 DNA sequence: TGCAGTGCTAGCATCCTCGGGAGGTCGAGCTCCTACAATGAGCAGTTCTTC. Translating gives CSASILGRSSSYNEQFF.

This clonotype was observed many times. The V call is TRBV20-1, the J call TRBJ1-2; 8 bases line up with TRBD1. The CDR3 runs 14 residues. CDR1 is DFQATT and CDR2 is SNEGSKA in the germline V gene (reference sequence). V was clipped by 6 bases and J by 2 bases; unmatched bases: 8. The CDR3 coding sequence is TGCAGTGCCCCCAGACAGGGGCTAAACTATGGCTACACCTTC. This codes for CSAPRQGLNYGYTF.

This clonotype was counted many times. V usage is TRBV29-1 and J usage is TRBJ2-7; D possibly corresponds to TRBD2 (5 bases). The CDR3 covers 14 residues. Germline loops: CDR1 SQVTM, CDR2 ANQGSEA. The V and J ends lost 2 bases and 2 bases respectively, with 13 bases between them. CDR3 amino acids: CSVEKPGSTYEQYF. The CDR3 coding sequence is TGCAGCGTTGAAAAGCCGGGATCTACCTACGAGCAGTACTTC.

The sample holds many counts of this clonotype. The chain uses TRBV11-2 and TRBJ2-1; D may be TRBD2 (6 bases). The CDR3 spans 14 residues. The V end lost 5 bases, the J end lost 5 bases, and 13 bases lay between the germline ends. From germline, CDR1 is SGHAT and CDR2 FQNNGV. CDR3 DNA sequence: TGTGCCAGCAGCACCTGGACTAACCACAATGAGCAGTTCTTC. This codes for CASSTWTNHNEQFF.

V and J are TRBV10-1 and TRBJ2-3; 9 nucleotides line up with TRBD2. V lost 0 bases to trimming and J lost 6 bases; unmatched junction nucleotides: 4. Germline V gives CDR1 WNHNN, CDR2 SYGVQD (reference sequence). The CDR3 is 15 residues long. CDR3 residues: CASSESAGGVDTQYF. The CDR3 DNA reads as TGCGCCAGCAGTGAGTCCGCGGGGGGGGTGGATACGCAGTATTTT.

CDR3: CASSFDGIREQFF. CDR3 nucleotides: TGTGCCAGCAGTTTCGACGGGATACGTGAGCAGTTCTTC. The chain combines TRBV12-3 or TRBV12-4 with TRBJ2-1, with D maybe TRBD2 (5 bases). This CDR3 contains 13 residues. V was clipped by 3 bases and J by 9 bases, with 12 bases between them.

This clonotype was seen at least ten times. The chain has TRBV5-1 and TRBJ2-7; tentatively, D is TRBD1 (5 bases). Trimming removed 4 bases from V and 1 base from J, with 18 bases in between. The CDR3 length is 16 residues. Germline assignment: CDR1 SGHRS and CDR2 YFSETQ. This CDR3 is CASSVATSRVSYEQYF. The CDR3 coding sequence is TGCGCCAGCAGCGTCGCAACTTCCAGGGTGTCCTACGAGCAGTACTTC.

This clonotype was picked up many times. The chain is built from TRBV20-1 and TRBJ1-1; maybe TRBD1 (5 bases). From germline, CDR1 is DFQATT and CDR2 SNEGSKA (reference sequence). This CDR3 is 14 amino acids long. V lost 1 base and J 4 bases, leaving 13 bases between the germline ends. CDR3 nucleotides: TGCAGTGCTAGAGCAGGTCAGGGCAGCACTGAAGCTTTCTTT. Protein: CSARAGQGSTEAFF.

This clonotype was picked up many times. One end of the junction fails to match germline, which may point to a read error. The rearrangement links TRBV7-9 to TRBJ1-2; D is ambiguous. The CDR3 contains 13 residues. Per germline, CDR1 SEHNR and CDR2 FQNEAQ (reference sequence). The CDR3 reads CAGSLAQDRGYTF. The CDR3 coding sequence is TGTGCCGGCAGCTTAGCTCAAGACCGCGGCTACACCTTC.

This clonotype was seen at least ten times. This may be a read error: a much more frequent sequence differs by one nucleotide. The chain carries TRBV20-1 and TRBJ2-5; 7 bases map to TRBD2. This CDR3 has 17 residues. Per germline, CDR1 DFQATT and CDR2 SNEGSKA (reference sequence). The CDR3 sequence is CCARDPSASGLQETQYF. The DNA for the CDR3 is TGCTGTGCTAGAGATCCTTCGGCTAGCGGTTTACAAGAGACCCAGTACTTC.

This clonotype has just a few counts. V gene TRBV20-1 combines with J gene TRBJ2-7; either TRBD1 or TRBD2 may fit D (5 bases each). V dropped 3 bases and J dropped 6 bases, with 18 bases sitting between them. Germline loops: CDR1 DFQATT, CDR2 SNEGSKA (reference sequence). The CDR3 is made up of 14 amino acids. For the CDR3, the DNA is TGCAGTGCTAGGAGGGGCCTCAACCCGGGCGAGCAGTACTTC. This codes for CSARRGLNPGEQYF.

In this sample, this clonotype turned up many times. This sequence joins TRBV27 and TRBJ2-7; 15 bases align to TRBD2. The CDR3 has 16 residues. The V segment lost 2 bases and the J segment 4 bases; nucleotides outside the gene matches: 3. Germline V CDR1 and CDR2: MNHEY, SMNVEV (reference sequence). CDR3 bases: TGTGCCAGCAGTTTAAGGACTAGCGGGAGGGTGTACGAGCAGTACTTC. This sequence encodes CASSLRTSGRVYEQYF.

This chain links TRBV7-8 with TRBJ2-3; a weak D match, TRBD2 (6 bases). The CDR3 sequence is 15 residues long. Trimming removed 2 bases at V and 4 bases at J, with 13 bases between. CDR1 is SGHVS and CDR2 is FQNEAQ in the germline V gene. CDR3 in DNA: TGTGCCAGCAGCTTATCGGGGGTTTTAGCAGATACGCAGTATTTT. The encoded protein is CASSLSGVLADTQYF.